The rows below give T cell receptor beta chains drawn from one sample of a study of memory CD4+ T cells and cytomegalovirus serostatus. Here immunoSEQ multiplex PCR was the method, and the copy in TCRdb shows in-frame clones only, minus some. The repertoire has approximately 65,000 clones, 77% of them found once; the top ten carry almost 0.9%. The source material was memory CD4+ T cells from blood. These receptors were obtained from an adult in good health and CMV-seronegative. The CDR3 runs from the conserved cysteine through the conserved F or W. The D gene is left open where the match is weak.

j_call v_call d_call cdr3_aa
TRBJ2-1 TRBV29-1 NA CSVDSKLVNEQFF
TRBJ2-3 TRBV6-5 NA CASSYSMDKADTQYF
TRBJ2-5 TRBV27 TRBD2 CASSLSYGTSGGGYRETQYF
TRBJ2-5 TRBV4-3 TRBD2 CASSQDRGAGGPETQYF
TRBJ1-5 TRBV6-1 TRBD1 CASNPTGSNQPQHF
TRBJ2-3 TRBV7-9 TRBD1 CASSSRTGLTSTDTQYF
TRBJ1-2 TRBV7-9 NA CASSLADSGYGYTF
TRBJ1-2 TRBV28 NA CASSLLLLVGGDAYGYTF
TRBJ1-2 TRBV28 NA CASSLVGGYTF
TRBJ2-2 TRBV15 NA CATSRDTGELFF
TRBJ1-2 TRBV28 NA CASTGGGGEPYGYTF
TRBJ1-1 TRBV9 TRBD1 CASSDRQGITEAFF
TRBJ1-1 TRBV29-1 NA CSAEGGMNTEAFF